These 27 T cell receptor beta chains were sequenced from one sample in a study of blood T cells in healthy people across ages. The authors ran a second PCR of roughly 7 to 11 cycles using a sample-barcoded 5' primer and a J-beta primer mix. Each CDR3 protein is one row after TCRdb ran MiXCR on the 5' RACE reads. The data show some 1.5 million distinct CDR3 sequences, 28% seen once. What was sequenced was blood. Receptor source: a woman aged 30 to 39 in good health.

The V call is TRBV29-1, the J call TRBJ2-7, with no clear D. The CDR3 has 14 residues. V was shortened by 0 bases and J by 2 bases, with 11 bases between the two germline ends. Germline V CDR1 and CDR2: SQVTM, ANQGSEA. CDR3 sequence: CSVEDPLIPYEQYF. The DNA of the CDR3 is TGCAGCGTTGAAGACCCCCTTATTCCCTACGAGCAGTACTTC.

The CDR3: CASSPWGSQAGNEQFF. The CDR3, as DNA: TGCGCCAGCAGCCCGTGGGGCAGCCAGGCAGGCAATGAGCAGTTCTTC. This chain joins TRBV5-1 and TRBJ2-1, with D possibly being TRBD1 (5 bases). V shed 4 bases and J shed 6 bases, with 20 bases lying between them. This CDR3 region has 16 residues. CDR1 and CDR2 (germline): SGHRS, YFSETQ.

The CDR3 is CASRDRGREEQYF. The CDR3 nucleotides read TGTGCCAGCAGGGACAGGGGGCGGGAGGAGCAGTACTTC. The chain joins TRBV28 to TRBJ2-4; 11 bases are shared with TRBD1. The CDR3 loop spans 13 amino acids. Germline values: CDR1 MDHEN, CDR2 SYDVKM. The junction had 8 bases not matched to a gene; V was cut back by 6 bases and J by 13 bases.

CDR3 nucleotides: TGTGCCATCAGTAAATTAAAGCGGGAGGACACCCTCAATGAGCAGTTCTTC. Protein sequence: CAISKLKREDTLNEQFF. The rearrangement uses TRBV10-3 and TRBJ2-1; 9 nucleotides match TRBD2. The CDR3 is 17 residues long. J gave up 6 bases and V 5 bases, and 14 bases lay outside the gene matches. Germline CDR1 ENHRY, CDR2 SYGVKD.

The gene calls are TRBV6-5 and TRBJ2-4, with 9 bases aligning to TRBD1. The CDR3 consists of 17 residues. Germline V lookup: CDR1 MNHEY, CDR2 SVGAGI. J was trimmed by 2 bases and V by 4 bases; bases with no gene match: 9. The CDR3 region is CASSSGQGDRTKNIQYF. The DNA of the CDR3 is TGTGCCAGCAGTTCGGGACAGGGCGACCGGACCAAAAACATTCAGTACTTC.

The sample holds a few counts of this clonotype. This chain connects TRBV6-2 or TRBV6-3 to TRBJ1-2, with unresolved D. Per the germline V gene, CDR1 is MNHEY and CDR2 is SVGEGT. V was shortened by 5 bases and J by 1 base, with 11 bases between the two germline ends. There are 14 residues in the CDR3. The CDR3 DNA reads as TGTGCCAGCAGTACCCACCAACGTAACTATGGCTACACCTTC. It translates to CASSTHQRNYGYTF.

This chain connects TRBV6-1 to TRBJ2-5; TRBD1 matches 10 bases. The CDR3 sequence is 16 residues long. CDR1 and CDR2 (germline): MNHNS, SASEGT. With 1 base clipped from V and 11 bases from J, the junction kept 13 bases outside the gene matches. The CDR3 DNA reads TGTGCCAGCAGTGAAGATAGCCGGGACAGGGGTTCAAAGCAGTACTTC. It yields the protein CASSEDSRDRGSKQYF.

Regarding this clonotype: Relative to the germline gene, one junction end is altered; a read error may explain this. The V call is TRBV7-9, the J call TRBJ2-5; 7 bases line up with TRBD2. Germline V gene data show CDR1 as SEHNR and CDR2 as FQNEAQ (reference sequence). The CDR3 totals 13 residues. CDR3 region: CASSPPGRQTQYF. For the CDR3, the DNA is TGTGCTAGCAGCCCCCCCGGGAGGCAGACCCAGTACTTC.

This chain connects TRBV6-1 to TRBJ1-4; D remains unclear. Germline-derived CDR1 and CDR2 are MNHNS and SASEGT. The V gene lost 3 bases and the J gene lost 7 bases, with 12 bases spanning the gap. This CDR3 contains 14 residues. The DNA for the CDR3 is TGTGCCAGCAGTGACCTACAGAGAACTGAAAAACTGTTTTTT. Encoded protein: CASSDLQRTEKLFF.

This sequence joins TRBV7-9 and TRBJ2-1; D possibly uses TRBD1 or TRBD2 (6 bases each). The germline V gene has CDR1 SEHNR and CDR2 FQNEAQ (reference sequence). Trimming left V 5 bases short and J 4 bases short, with 18 bases between. This CDR3 region has 16 residues. This CDR3 is CASSRVRGQTYNEQFF. Written as DNA, the CDR3 is TGTGCCAGCAGCCGGGTACGGGGGCAAACATACAATGAGCAGTTCTTC.

Remarks on this clonotype: One end of the junction is discordant with germline, which a read error may explain. The J gene is TRBJ1-2, the V gene TRBV6-1, with D perhaps matching TRBD1 (5 bases). This CDR3 is 12 amino acids long. Germline V gives CDR1 MNHNS, CDR2 SASEGT. CDR3 bases: TGTGCCGGCAGGGACGACTCGTATGGCTACACCTTC. It is translated as CAGRDDSYGYTF.

A few counts support this clonotype. The chain links TRBV28 to TRBJ1-2, with D perhaps TRBD1 (5 bases). The V end lost 2 bases, the J end lost 8 bases, and 15 bases lay between the germline ends. Per the germline V gene, CDR1 is MDHEN and CDR2 is SYDVKM. The CDR3 is 14 residues long. The CDR3 DNA reads TGTGCCAGCAGTTTAACCATTACCCCAGGGGGCTACACCTTC. This translates into CASSLTITPGGYTF.

This chain links TRBV7-9 with TRBJ2-6; D might be TRBD1 (6 bases). CDR3 length equals 20 residues. Between the trimmed V and J ends, which lost 0 bases and 0 bases, there was a span of 18 bases. Per the germline V gene, CDR1 is SEHNR and CDR2 is FQNEAQ (reference sequence). The CDR3 here is CASSLAEGRGPHSGANVLTF. CDR3 sequence (DNA): TGTGCCAGCAGCTTAGCAGAAGGCAGGGGCCCTCACTCTGGGGCCAACGTCCTGACTTTC.

As regards this clonotype: One base away lies a much larger clone, so this may be a sequencing read error. The chain is built from TRBV20-1 and TRBJ2-4; D is perhaps TRBD1 or TRBD2 (6 bases each). From germline, CDR1 is DFQATT and CDR2 SNEGSKA (reference sequence). V was cut by 1 base and J by 13 bases, with 20 bases left in between. The CDR3 extends over 14 amino acids. CDR3 sequence (DNA): TGCAGTGCTAGAGGGGGGGCGGTTTGGAATGAGCAGTACTTC. Amino acid sequence: CSARGGAVWNEQYF.

The V call is TRBV2, the J call TRBJ1-2, with a weak D call TRBD1 (5 bases). Germline CDR1 reads SNHLY; CDR2 reads FYNNEI. The CDR3 consists of 16 residues. Trimming pared 0 bases from V and 5 bases from J, leaving 16 bases between. CDR3 nucleotides: TGTGCCAGCAGTGAAGCGCTTCAATCAGGGCGGTATGGCTACACCTTC. It yields the protein CASSEALQSGRYGYTF.

This clonotype was seen at least ten times. One end of the junction varies from germline; a read error may be responsible. The V call is TRBV12-3 or TRBV12-4, the J call TRBJ2-1, with 8 bases that match TRBD1. The CDR3 extends over 13 amino acids. CDR3 sequence (DNA): TGCGCCAGCAGCCGAGGACAGGGCAATGAGCAGTTCTTC. Translated, it gives CASSRGQGNEQFF.

This clonotype has at least ten counts. The chain combines TRBV12-3 or TRBV12-4 with TRBJ2-7; D is unresolved. The ends were cut back, 3 bases at V and 6 bases at J, with 15 bases in the middle. This CDR3 has 14 amino acids. CDR3 protein: CASSLALSPSEQYF. In nucleotides, the CDR3 is TGTGCCAGCAGTTTGGCCCTCTCTCCCTCCGAGCAGTACTTC.

This clonotype was counted a few times. This chain links TRBV7-2 with TRBJ1-2; D is perhaps TRBD1 (6 bases). CDR1 and CDR2 (germline): SGHTA, FQGNSA. The CDR3 has 14 amino acids. V dropped 5 bases and J dropped 4 bases, with 14 bases sitting between them. This CDR3 reads CASSRSGVFYGYTF. CDR3 nucleotides: TGTGCCAGCAGCCGATCAGGGGTGTTCTATGGCTACACCTTC.

The CDR3 region is CASRDRGSRKGYEQYF. The CDR3 coding sequence is TGTGCCAGCCGGGACAGGGGGTCTAGGAAAGGCTACGAGCAGTACTTC. V is TRBV6-5 and J is TRBJ2-7; 11 bases match TRBD1. CDR3 length equals 16 residues. Trimming cost V 8 bases and J 3 bases; bases outside gene matches: 12. Germline CDR1 reads MNHEY; CDR2 reads SVGAGI.

A word on this clonotype: A junction boundary mismatches the germline segment, possibly from a read error. The chain links TRBV11-2 to TRBJ2-5; D not resolved. Germline loops: CDR1 SGHAT, CDR2 FQNNGV. The CDR3 is 19 amino acids. The CDR3 region has the DNA TGTGCCGGCAGCTTAGACGGAACCCCGTGGGGTTCTGGCCAAGAGACCCAGTACTTC. As protein: CAGSLDGTPWGSGQETQYF.

This clonotype was seen more than once but under ten times. The chain combines TRBV5-6 with TRBJ2-7, with D possibly called TRBD1 or TRBD2 (5 bases each). Germline V gene lookup returns CDR1 SGHDT and CDR2 YYEEEE. This CDR3 is 13 amino acids long. V lost 4 bases and J 6 bases, leaving 14 bases between the germline ends. CDR3 sequence: CASSLPGRSEQYF. The CDR3 DNA is TGTGCCAGCAGCCTACCGGGGCGATCCGAGCAGTACTTC.

The rearrangement joins TRBV7-6 to TRBJ2-1, with 8 bases fitting TRBD2. V lost 5 bases, J lost 8 bases, and 14 bases stayed unmatched. The CDR3 spans 16 residues. CDR1 SGHVS and CDR2 FNYEAQ come from the germline V gene. This CDR3 reads CASSTTLAGRLDEQFF. DNA for the CDR3: TGTGCCAGCAGCACCACTTTAGCGGGAAGGTTAGATGAGCAGTTCTTC. The variable domain in full, completed from reference TRBV7-6 and TRBJ2-1, reads GAGVSQSPRYKVTKRGQDVALRCDPISGHVSLYWYRQALGQGPEFLTYFNYEAQQDKSGLPNDRFSAERPEGSISTLTIQRTEQRDSAMYRCASSTTLAGRLDEQFFGPGTRLTVL.

This clonotype was detected only a few times. This rearrangement joins TRBV5-1 to TRBJ2-7; the D is unclear. CDR1 SGHRS and CDR2 YFSETQ come from the germline V gene. The CDR3 sequence is 13 residues long. Deletions cut 4 bases from V and 5 bases from J, with 13 bases between. The chain's CDR3 is CASSHYSWDEQYF. Here the CDR3 DNA reads TGCGCCAGCAGCCACTACAGCTGGGACGAGCAGTACTTC.

The chain uses TRBV10-1 and TRBJ1-1; 7 nucleotides match TRBD1. There are 15 residues in the CDR3. The J segment lost 1 base and the V segment lost 6 bases, leaving 8 bases of the junction unmatched. The germline V gene encodes CDR1 WNHNN and CDR2 SYGVQD (reference sequence). The CDR3 loop reads CASSQSRQGNTEAFF. CDR3 nucleotide sequence: TGCGCCAGCAGCCAATCCCGACAGGGGAACACTGAAGCTTTCTTT.

This clonotype was counted between two and nine times. The V and J genes are TRBV10-3 and TRBJ2-7; 7 positions agree with TRBD2. The CDR3 has 14 residues. Germline V gene sequence: CDR1 ENHRY, CDR2 SYGVKD. Germline trimming cut 4 bases from V and 6 bases from J; bases unmatched to any gene: 9. In DNA, the CDR3 is TGTGCCATCAGTGGGTGGCGGGAGAAGAGCGAGCAGTACTTC. The encoded protein is CAISGWREKSEQYF.

This chain joins TRBV7-3 and TRBJ2-1, with 12 bases aligning to TRBD2. CDR3 length: 16 residues. V was pared by 1 base and J by 7 bases, with 5 bases of the junction left unmatched. Germline V gene sequence: CDR1 SGHTA, CDR2 FQGTGA. CDR3 residues: CASSLKPSGGANEQFF. The DNA for the CDR3 is TGTGCCAGCAGCTTAAAACCTAGCGGGGGGGCGAATGAGCAGTTCTTC.

This clonotype came up many times. This sequence joins TRBV7-2 and TRBJ2-1; 15 nucleotides align to TRBD2. The V segment lost 4 bases and the J segment 8 bases; nucleotides outside the gene matches: 6. The V gene's germline CDR1 is SGHTA and CDR2 FQGNSA. The CDR3 contains 16 residues. CDR3: CASSSRTSGRGYEQFF. The CDR3 DNA sequence: TGTGCCAGCAGCTCTAGGACTAGCGGGAGGGGGTATGAGCAGTTCTTC.